The T cell receptor (beta chain) described here comes from a study of blood T cells in healthy people across ages. Whole-study findings and limits: Donor CMV status was unknown, possibly confounding expanded clonotype changes.

Germline CDR1 and CDR2: DFQATT and SNEGSKA (reference sequence). V was cut by 1 base and J by 2 bases, with 14 bases left in between. The CDR3 covers 15 residues. This clonotype was observed at least ten times. No antigen is known for it. Healthy Caucasians from Russia aged about 6 to 95 served as donors. Together with a sample-barcoded 5' primer, a J-beta primer mix was included in a second PCR lasting roughly 6 to 12 cycles. With 12 random nucleotides, a template-switch adaptor tagged each individual cDNA molecule. TCRdb re-called the 5' RACE reads with MiXCR, one entry per CDR3 protein. In the table there are 700,000 or so distinct CDR3 sequences, approximately 21% of which are singletons.

The sample comprised blood. The origin of this receptor is a man in his 70s in good health. The gene calls are TRBV20-1 and TRBJ1-2, with D unresolved. CDR3 DNA sequence: TGCAGTGCTAGAGGCCCCCAGGATCCCAACTATGGCTACACCTTC. This gives the protein CSARGPQDPNYGYTF.